This T cell receptor (beta chain) derives from a study of technical replicates of blood from a few donors. Data came from immunoSEQ multiplex PCR; TCRdb stores just in-frame clones and leaves some out. Of 84,000 or so clones in the sample, about 94% were seen once. This receptor was identified in a human donor in good health. Sample: T cells isolated from PBMCs.

The CDR3 nucleotides read TGTGCCAGCAGCCAGACATCTAGCTATGAGCAGTTCTTC. Its protein product is CASSQTSSYEQFF. The chain couples TRBV11-3 to TRBJ2-1; maybe TRBD2 (5 bases). Trimming took 5 bases from V and 8 from J, leaving 13 bases between them. The germline CDR1 and CDR2 sequences are SGHNT and YENEEA. The CDR3 sequence is 13 residues long.